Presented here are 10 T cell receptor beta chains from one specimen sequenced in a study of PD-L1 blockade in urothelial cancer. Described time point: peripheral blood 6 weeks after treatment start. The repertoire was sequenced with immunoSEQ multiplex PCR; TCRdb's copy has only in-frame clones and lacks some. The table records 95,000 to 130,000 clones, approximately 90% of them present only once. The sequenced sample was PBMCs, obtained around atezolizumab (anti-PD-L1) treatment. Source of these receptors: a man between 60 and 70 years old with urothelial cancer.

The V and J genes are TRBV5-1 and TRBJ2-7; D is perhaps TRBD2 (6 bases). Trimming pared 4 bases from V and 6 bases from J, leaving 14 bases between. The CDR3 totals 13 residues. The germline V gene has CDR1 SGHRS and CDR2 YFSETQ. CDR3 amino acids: CASSGEGRREQYF. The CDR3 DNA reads TGCGCCAGCAGCGGTGAGGGGAGGCGCGAGCAGTACTTC.

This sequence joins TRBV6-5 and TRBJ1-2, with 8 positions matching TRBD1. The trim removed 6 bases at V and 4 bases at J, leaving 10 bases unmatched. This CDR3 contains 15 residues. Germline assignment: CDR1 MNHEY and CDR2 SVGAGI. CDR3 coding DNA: TGTGCCAGCAGAGACGGACAGGGTCTTGGCTATGGCTACACCTTC. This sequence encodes CASRDGQGLGYGYTF.

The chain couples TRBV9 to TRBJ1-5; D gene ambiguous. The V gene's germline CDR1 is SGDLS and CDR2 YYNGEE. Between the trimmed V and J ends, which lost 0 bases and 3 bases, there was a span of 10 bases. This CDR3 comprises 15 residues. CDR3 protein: CASSVDRGLNQPQHF. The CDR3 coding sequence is TGTGCCAGCAGCGTAGACCGGGGTCTCAATCAGCCCCAGCATTTT.

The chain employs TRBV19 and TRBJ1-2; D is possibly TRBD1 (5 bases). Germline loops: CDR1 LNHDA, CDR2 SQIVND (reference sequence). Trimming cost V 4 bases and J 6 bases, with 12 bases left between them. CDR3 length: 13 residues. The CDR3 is CASSKGTINGYTF. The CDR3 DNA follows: TGTGCCAGTAGTAAGGGGACTATTAATGGCTACACCTTC.

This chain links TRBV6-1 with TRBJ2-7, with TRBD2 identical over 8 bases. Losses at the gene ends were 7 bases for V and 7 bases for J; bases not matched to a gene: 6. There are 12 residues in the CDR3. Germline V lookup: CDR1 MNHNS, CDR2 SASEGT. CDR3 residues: CASIPGGREQYF. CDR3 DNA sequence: TGTGCCAGCATTCCGGGAGGGAGGGAGCAGTACTTC.

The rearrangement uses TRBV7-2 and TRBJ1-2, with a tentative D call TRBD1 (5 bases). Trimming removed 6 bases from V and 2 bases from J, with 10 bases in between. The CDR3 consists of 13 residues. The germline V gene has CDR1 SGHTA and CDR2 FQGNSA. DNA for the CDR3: TGTGCCAGCAGACTCGGACACAACTATGGCTACACCTTC. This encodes CASRLGHNYGYTF.

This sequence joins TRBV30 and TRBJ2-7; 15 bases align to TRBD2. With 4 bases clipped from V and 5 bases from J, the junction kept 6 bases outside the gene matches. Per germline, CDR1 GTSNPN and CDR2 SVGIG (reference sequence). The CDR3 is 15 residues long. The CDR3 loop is CAWTLGLAGGNEQYF. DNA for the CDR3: TGTGCCTGGACCTTGGGACTAGCGGGAGGAAACGAGCAGTACTTC.

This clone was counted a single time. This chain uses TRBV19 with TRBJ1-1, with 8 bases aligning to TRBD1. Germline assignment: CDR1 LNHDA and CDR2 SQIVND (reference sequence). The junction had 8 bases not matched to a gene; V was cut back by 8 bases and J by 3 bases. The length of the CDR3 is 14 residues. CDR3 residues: CASRRGQGYTEAFF. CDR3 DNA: TGTGCCAGTCGAAGAGGACAGGGCTACACTGAAGCTTTCTTT.

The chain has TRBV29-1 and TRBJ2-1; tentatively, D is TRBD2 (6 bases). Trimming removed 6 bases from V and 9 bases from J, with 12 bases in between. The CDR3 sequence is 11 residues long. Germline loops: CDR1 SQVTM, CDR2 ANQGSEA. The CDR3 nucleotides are TGCAGCGTGCTTAGGGAGGCTGAGCAGTTCTTC. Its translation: CSVLREAEQFF.

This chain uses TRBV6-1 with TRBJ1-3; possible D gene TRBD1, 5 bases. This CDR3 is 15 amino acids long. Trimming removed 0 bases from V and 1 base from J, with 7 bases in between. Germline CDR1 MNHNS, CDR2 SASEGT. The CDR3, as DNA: TGTGCCAGCAGTGAAGCTCAGGGTTCTGGAAACACCATATATTTT. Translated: CASSEAQGSGNTIYF.